These 15 T cell receptor beta chains originate from one sample sequenced in a study of Tregs in tolerant kidney transplant recipients (dated by TCRdb to the late 2010s). Receptors were amplified or captured by the immunoSEQ multiplex PCR assay. The table comes from immuneACCESS by way of TCRdb, which keeps in-frame sequences with V and J called. Part of the clones is missing from these tables; in studies checked, under half for an unresolved V gene and the rest for unknown reasons. In all, the sample holds about 240,000 clones, and about 86% of those were seen once. Of the sample, roughly 0.67% falls within the top ten clones. The sequenced sample was CD4+ T cells from blood. The receptors were sampled from a human donor in good health.

J is TRBJ2-3 and V is TRBV7-2; D is possibly TRBD1 or TRBD2 (5 bases each). The V and J ends lost 5 bases and 8 bases respectively, with 20 bases between them. Germline values: CDR1 SGHTA, CDR2 FQGNSA. The CDR3 has 15 residues. CDR3 DNA sequence: TGTGCCAGCAGCCGGGGCCGGCCCCCAGAGGGTACGCAGTATTTT. This codes for CASSRGRPPEGTQYF. Using reference TRBV7-2 and TRBJ2-3 for the parts outside the CDR3, the full variable domain is GAGVSQSPSNKVTEKGKDVELRCDPISGHTALYWYRQSLGQGLEFLIYFQGNSAPDKSGLPSDRFSAERTGGSVSTLTIQRTQQEDSAVYLCASSRGRPPEGTQYFGPGTRLTVL.

The V and J genes are TRBV6-6 and TRBJ1-1, with D uncertain. CDR1 and CDR2 (germline): MNHNY, SVGAGI (reference sequence). Trimming removed 2 bases at V and 5 bases at J, with 3 bases between. The CDR3 runs 11 residues. The CDR3 DNA is TGTGCCAGCAGTTACAGTACTGAAGCTTTCTTT. This translates into CASSYSTEAFF.

This rearrangement joins TRBV7-2 to TRBJ2-7; no clear D. This CDR3 comprises 13 residues. Germline V gene sequence: CDR1 SGHTA, CDR2 FQGNSA. Deletions cut 1 base from V and 2 bases from J, with 6 bases between. The CDR3, as DNA: TGTGCCAGCAGCTTAGTGGTCACCTACGAGCAGTACTTC. The encoded protein is CASSLVVTYEQYF. Complete variable domain (other parts from reference TRBV7-2 and TRBJ2-7): GAGVSQSPSNKVTEKGKDVELRCDPISGHTALYWYRQSLGQGLEFLIYFQGNSAPDKSGLPSDRFSAERTGGSVSTLTIQRTQQEDSAVYLCASSLVVTYEQYFGPGTRLTVT.

This sequence joins TRBV7-9 and TRBJ1-5; TRBD1 might be the D (5 bases). CDR1 SEHNR and CDR2 FQNEAQ come from the germline V gene (reference sequence). Between the trimmed V and J ends, which lost 0 bases and 2 bases, there was a span of 11 bases. The CDR3 consists of 16 residues. The CDR3 here is CASSLAQGSGNQPQHF. The CDR3, as DNA: TGTGCCAGCAGCTTAGCGCAGGGCTCGGGCAATCAGCCCCAGCATTTT.

V usage is TRBV7-6 and J usage is TRBJ2-2; the D call may be TRBD1 or TRBD2 (5 bases each). The V and J ends lost 8 bases and 4 bases respectively, with 14 bases between them. The CDR3 is made up of 14 amino acids. The V gene's germline CDR1 is SGHVS and CDR2 FNYEAQ. The CDR3 sequence: CASSARGATGELFF. DNA of the CDR3: TGTGCCAGCTCCGCTAGGGGAGCCACCGGGGAGCTGTTTTTT.

This clone has only a few counts. This sequence joins TRBV6-1 and TRBJ1-2; D is unclear. V was pared by 6 bases and J by 2 bases, with 10 bases between. Germline lookup yields CDR1 MNHNS and CDR2 SASEGT. The CDR3 runs 13 residues. CDR3 in DNA: TGTGCCAGCAGGGACGGTAGAAACTATGGCTACACCTTC. This translates into CASRDGRNYGYTF.

J is TRBJ1-1 and V is TRBV6-1; 10 bases align to TRBD1. CDR1 and CDR2 (germline): MNHNS, SASEGT. J gave up 1 base and V 6 bases, and 5 bases lay outside the gene matches. The length of the CDR3 is 15 residues. CDR3 region: CASRTGGAGNTEAFF. The CDR3 bases are TGTGCCAGCAGGACAGGGGGCGCGGGGAACACTGAAGCTTTCTTT.

With respect to this clone: Different DNA sequences within this sample yield the same CDR3. The chain couples TRBV18 to TRBJ1-6; D is ambiguous. V lost 8 bases and J lost 8, with 22 bases in between. The CDR3 is made up of 16 amino acids. Germline V gene lookup returns CDR1 KGHSH and CDR2 LQKENI. This CDR3 is CASQSQGSVEHSPLHF. Written as DNA, the CDR3 is TGTGCCAGCCAAAGCCAAGGGAGCGTAGAGCATTCACCCCTCCACTTT.

The chain carries TRBV21-1 and TRBJ2-5. TRBV21-1 is a pseudogene. CDR3 length: 15 residues. The CDR3 DNA follows: TGTGCCAGCAGCAAAGTTGGTCCCTCCCAAGAGACCCAGTACTTC. Translated, it gives CASSKVGPSQETQYF.

This CDR3 reads CASRSVTQGKNGYTF. The CDR3 region has the DNA TGTGCCAGCAGATCAGTGACACAGGGAAAGAATGGCTACACCTTC. The chain joins TRBV27 to TRBJ1-2, with D maybe TRBD1 (6 bases). Germline V gene lookup returns CDR1 MNHEY and CDR2 SMNVEV (reference sequence). The CDR3 consists of 15 residues. The V gene lost 6 bases and the J gene lost 6 bases, with 20 bases spanning the gap.

The chain joins TRBV7-9 to TRBJ2-7, with 8 bases matching TRBD1. This CDR3 contains 15 residues. Germline trimming cut 0 bases from V and 2 bases from J; bases unmatched to any gene: 3. Looked up from germline, CDR1 is SEHNR and CDR2 is FQNEAQ (reference sequence). The CDR3 loop reads CASSLAHRGTYEQYF. The CDR3 nucleotides read TGTGCCAGCAGCTTAGCGCACAGGGGGACCTACGAGCAGTACTTC.

The V gene is TRBV11-2, the J gene TRBJ2-3; TRBD2 is a possible D gene (7 bases). CDR3 length equals 17 residues. The germline V and J ends were trimmed by 1 base and 2 bases, with 16 bases remaining between them. Germline V CDR1 and CDR2: SGHAT, FQNNGV. This CDR3 reads CASSLGTRGGNTDTQYF. The CDR3 DNA reads TGTGCCAGCAGCTTAGGGACTAGAGGGGGTAACACAGATACGCAGTATTTT.

V gene TRBV7-9 combines with J gene TRBJ2-1; D might be TRBD1 or TRBD2, each matching 5 bases. Germline lookup yields CDR1 SEHNR and CDR2 FQNEAQ (reference sequence). CDR3 length: 16 amino acids. V lost 1 base and J lost 3, with 13 bases in between. The CDR3 spells CASSLGGEVRYNEQFF. CDR3 nucleotides: TGTGCCAGCAGCTTAGGAGGGGAAGTCCGCTACAATGAGCAGTTCTTC.

V gene TRBV6-5 combines with J gene TRBJ2-3; D is perhaps TRBD2 (5 bases). Germline lookup yields CDR1 MNHEY and CDR2 SVGAGI. The CDR3 consists of 14 residues. Deletions cut 5 bases from V and 5 bases from J, with 14 bases between. DNA for the CDR3: TGTGCCAGCAGTCCTCCCGGGGAGAAAGATACGCAGTATTTT. Translated, it gives CASSPPGEKDTQYF.

The V and J genes are TRBV6-5 and TRBJ1-1, with TRBD1 matching 8 bases. The germline gives CDR1 MNHEY, CDR2 SVGAGI. J gave up 8 bases and V 4 bases, and 6 bases lay outside the gene matches. This CDR3 has 13 amino acids. CDR3 protein: CASSSGTGPEAFF. CDR3 nucleotides: TGTGCCAGCAGTTCGGGGACAGGACCAGAAGCTTTCTTT.